A selection of T cell receptor beta chains follows, all from one sample in a study of T cells in Graves' hyperthyroidism and ophthalmopathy. TCRdb passed the multiplex PCR reads through MiXCR, listing each CDR3 protein once. The data hold fewer than 600,000 distinct CDR3 sequences, with around 13% observed a single time. Material for sequencing was blood. The receptor set was obtained from a woman in her forties with Graves' hyperthyroidism. Both conserved end residues are part of each CDR3. D genes are given only for firm matches. Expanded clones are given a class, and other clones once, few, many or no size at all.

abundance: NA
v_gene: TRBV5-1
d_gene: TRBD1
j_gene: TRBJ1-1
CDR3nt: TGCGCCAGCAGCCGAACGACAGGGCCGATGAACACTGAAGCTTTCTTT
CDR3aa: CASSRTTGPMNTEAFF

abundance: NA
v_gene: TRBV5-1
d_gene: TRBD1
j_gene: TRBJ2-7
CDR3nt: TGCGCCAGCAGCCAGGGCTCGGGACAGGGGGCTCACTACGAGCAGTACTTC
CDR3aa: CASSQGSGQGAHYEQYF

abundance: many
v_gene: TRBV18
d_gene: NA
j_gene: TRBJ2-7
CDR3nt: TGTGCCAGCTCACCACCGGCCAGGGGAGGCGAGCAGTACTTC
CDR3aa: CASSPPARGGEQYF

abundance: many
v_gene: TRBV20-1
d_gene: NA
j_gene: TRBJ1-5
CDR3nt: TGCAGTGCTAGGGCTAAATGGGGAGGAAATCAGCCCCAGCATTTT
CDR3aa: CSARAKWGGNQPQHF

abundance: many
v_gene: TRBV5-1
d_gene: TRBD2
j_gene: TRBJ2-3
CDR3nt: TGCGCCAGCAGCTTACTAGCGGGAGAGGCAGATACGCAGTATTTT
CDR3aa: CASSLLAGEADTQYF

abundance: NA
v_gene: TRBV20-1
d_gene: NA
j_gene: TRBJ1-5
CDR3nt: TGCAGTGCGCGGGGACACAATAGCAATCAGCCCCAGCATTTT
CDR3aa: CSARGHNSNQPQHF

abundance: many
v_gene: TRBV6-5
d_gene: TRBD1
j_gene: TRBJ2-5
CDR3nt: TGTGCCAGCAGCTACGGTACCCGACAGGGTGATCAAGAGACCCAGTACTTC
CDR3aa: CASSYGTRQGDQETQYF

abundance: few
v_gene: TRBV6-1
d_gene: NA
j_gene: TRBJ2-2
CDR3nt: TGTGCCAGCAGTTCCCCGGAGTATTCCGGGGAGCTGTTTTTT
CDR3aa: CASSSPEYSGELFF

abundance: NA
v_gene: TRBV20-1
d_gene: TRBD2
j_gene: TRBJ2-3
CDR3nt: TGCAGTGCTCCCGGACTAGCGGGGATCACAGATACGCAGTATTTT
CDR3aa: CSAPGLAGITDTQYF

abundance: many
v_gene: TRBV7-3
d_gene: TRBD2
j_gene: TRBJ2-7
CDR3nt: TGTGCCAGCAGCTTAGGCGGGAGGAGTCGCGAGCAGTACTTC
CDR3aa: CASSLGGRSREQYF

abundance: many
v_gene: TRBV9
d_gene: NA
j_gene: TRBJ1-2
CDR3nt: TGTGCCAGCAGCGTAGAAAGGGAGGGCTACACCTTC
CDR3aa: CASSVEREGYTF

abundance: many
v_gene: TRBV7-8
d_gene: NA
j_gene: TRBJ2-1
CDR3nt: TGTGCCAGCAGCTTAAGGGAGCCCTTAAACAATGAGCAGTTCTTC
CDR3aa: CASSLREPLNNEQFF

abundance: NA
v_gene: TRBV12-3/TRBV12-4
d_gene: NA
j_gene: TRBJ2-2
CDR3nt: TGTGCCAGCACCTCGTCATTTGCCAGGGGCGACACCGGGGAGCTGTTTTTT
CDR3aa: CASTSSFARGDTGELFF

abundance: many
v_gene: TRBV28
d_gene: TRBD2
j_gene: TRBJ2-3
CDR3nt: TGTGCCAGCAGCCGACGACTAGCGGGAGGCACAGATACGCAGTATTTT
CDR3aa: CASSRRLAGGTDTQYF

abundance: NA
v_gene: TRBV5-5
d_gene: TRBD1
j_gene: TRBJ2-3
CDR3nt: TGTGTCAGCAGCGGTACAGGGGAAGCAGATACGCAGTATTTT
CDR3aa: CVSSGTGEADTQYF

abundance: NA
v_gene: TRBV19
d_gene: TRBD1
j_gene: TRBJ1-2
CDR3nt: TGTGCCACCCTCGGGACAGCCAACTATGGCTACACCTTC
CDR3aa: CATLGTANYGYTF

abundance: few
v_gene: TRBV6-1
d_gene: NA
j_gene: TRBJ2-1
CDR3nt: TGTGCCAGCAGTAACCCTGGGACTTACAATGAGCAGTTCTTC
CDR3aa: CASSNPGTYNEQFF

abundance: NA
v_gene: TRBV5-1
d_gene: NA
j_gene: TRBJ2-5
CDR3nt: TGCGCCAGCAGCTGGGACGGGACACCCCAAGAGACCCAGTACTTC
CDR3aa: CASSWDGTPQETQYF

abundance: NA
v_gene: TRBV2
d_gene: TRBD2
j_gene: TRBJ2-3
CDR3nt: TGTGCCAGCAGAGAAGATGAGCGGGGGCACACAGATACGCAGTATTTT
CDR3aa: CASREDERGHTDTQYF

abundance: many
v_gene: TRBV11-2
d_gene: TRBD2
j_gene: TRBJ2-7
CDR3nt: TGTGCCAGCAGCTTAGGACTAGCGGGAGATGGCTACGAGCAGTACTTC
CDR3aa: CASSLGLAGDGYEQYF

abundance: NA
v_gene: TRBV7-9
d_gene: NA
j_gene: TRBJ2-3
CDR3nt: TGTGCCAGCAGCTTTTCCAGCTTCACAGATACGCAGTATTTT
CDR3aa: CASSFSSFTDTQYF

abundance: many
v_gene: TRBV18
d_gene: NA
j_gene: TRBJ2-6
CDR3nt: TGTGCCAGCTCACCACCGGGGCTCTCTGGGGCCAACGTCCTGACTTTC
CDR3aa: CASSPPGLSGANVLTF